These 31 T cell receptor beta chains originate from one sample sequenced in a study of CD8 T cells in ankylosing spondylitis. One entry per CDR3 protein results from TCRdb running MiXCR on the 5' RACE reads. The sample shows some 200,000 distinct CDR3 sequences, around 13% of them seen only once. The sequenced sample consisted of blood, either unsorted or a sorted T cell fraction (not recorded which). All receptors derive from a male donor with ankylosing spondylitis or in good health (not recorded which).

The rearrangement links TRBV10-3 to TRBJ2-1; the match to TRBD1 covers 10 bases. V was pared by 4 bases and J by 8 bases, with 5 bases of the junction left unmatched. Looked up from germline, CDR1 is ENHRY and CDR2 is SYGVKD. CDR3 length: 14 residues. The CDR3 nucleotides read TGTGCCATCAGTGGGGACAGGGGCGCGTATGAGCAGTTCTTC. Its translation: CAISGDRGAYEQFF.

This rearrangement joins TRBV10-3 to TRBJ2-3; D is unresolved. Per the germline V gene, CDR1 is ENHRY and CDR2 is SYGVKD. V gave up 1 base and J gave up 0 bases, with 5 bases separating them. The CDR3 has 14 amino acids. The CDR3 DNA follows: TGTGCCATCAGTGAGTGGCTAAGCACAGATACGCAGTATTTT. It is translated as CAISEWLSTDTQYF.

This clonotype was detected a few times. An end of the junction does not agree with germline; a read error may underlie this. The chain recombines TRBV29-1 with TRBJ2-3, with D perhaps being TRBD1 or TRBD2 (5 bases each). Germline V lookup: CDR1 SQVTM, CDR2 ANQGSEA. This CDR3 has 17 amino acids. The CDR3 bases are TGCAGCCTTGACCGGCTGACGGGGACCTCCAGCACAGATACGCAGTATTTT. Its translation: CSLDRLTGTSSTDTQYF.

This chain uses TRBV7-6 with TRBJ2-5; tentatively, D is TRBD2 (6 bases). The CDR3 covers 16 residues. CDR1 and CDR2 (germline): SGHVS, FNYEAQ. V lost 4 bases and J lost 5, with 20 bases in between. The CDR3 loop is CASSSPRGPLQETQYF. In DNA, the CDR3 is TGTGCCAGCAGCTCCCCGCGGGGACCCCTTCAGGAGACCCAGTACTTC.

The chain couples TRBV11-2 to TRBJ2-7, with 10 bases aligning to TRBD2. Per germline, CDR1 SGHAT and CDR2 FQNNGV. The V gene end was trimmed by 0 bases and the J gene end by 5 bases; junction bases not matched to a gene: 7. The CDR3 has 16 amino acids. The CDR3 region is CASSLDLAGAPDEQYF. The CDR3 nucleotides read TGTGCCAGCAGCTTAGATCTAGCGGGGGCCCCCGACGAGCAGTACTTC.

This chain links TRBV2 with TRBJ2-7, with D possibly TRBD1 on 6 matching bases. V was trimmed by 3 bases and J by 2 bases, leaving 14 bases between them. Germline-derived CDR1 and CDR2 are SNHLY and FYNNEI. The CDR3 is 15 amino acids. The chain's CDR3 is CASSEADSGAYEQYF. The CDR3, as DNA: TGTGCCAGCAGTGAGGCGGACAGTGGGGCCTACGAGCAGTACTTC.

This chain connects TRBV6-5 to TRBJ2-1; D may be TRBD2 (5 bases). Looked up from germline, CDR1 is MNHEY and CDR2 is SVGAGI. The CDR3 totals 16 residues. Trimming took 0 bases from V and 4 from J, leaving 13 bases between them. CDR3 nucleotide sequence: TGTGCCAGCAGTTACTCGACGAGGGAGAATTACAATGAGCAGTTCTTC. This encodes CASSYSTRENYNEQFF.

Here the CDR3 reads CSVEDGDSYEQYF. CDR3 in DNA: TGCAGCGTAGAGGACGGGGACTCCTACGAGCAGTACTTC. The rearrangement uses TRBV29-1 and TRBJ2-7, with D possibly being TRBD2 (5 bases). The CDR3 spans 13 residues. Per germline, CDR1 SQVTM and CDR2 ANQGSEA. V was shortened by 6 bases and J by 0 bases, with 12 bases between the two germline ends.

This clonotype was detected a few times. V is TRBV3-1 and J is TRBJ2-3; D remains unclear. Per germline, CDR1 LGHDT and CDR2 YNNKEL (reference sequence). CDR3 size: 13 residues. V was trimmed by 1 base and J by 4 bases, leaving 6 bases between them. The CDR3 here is CASSQGWADTQYF. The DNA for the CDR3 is TGTGCCAGCAGCCAAGGGTGGGCAGATACGCAGTATTTT.

The CDR3 sequence is CASSLVKGADEQYF. The CDR3 DNA sequence: TGTGCCAGCAGCTTAGTGAAAGGGGCGGACGAGCAGTACTTC. J is TRBJ2-7 and V is TRBV7-2; D is perhaps TRBD1 (5 bases). The germline gives CDR1 SGHTA, CDR2 FQGNSA. The CDR3 loop spans 14 amino acids. The germline V and J ends were trimmed by 1 base and 5 bases, with 12 bases remaining between them.

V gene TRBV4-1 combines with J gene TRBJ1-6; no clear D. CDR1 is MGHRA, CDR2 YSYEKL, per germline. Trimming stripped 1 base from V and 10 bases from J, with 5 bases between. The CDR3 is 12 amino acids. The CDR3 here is CASSQGASPLHF. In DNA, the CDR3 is TGCGCCAGCAGCCAAGGAGCCTCACCCCTCCACTTT.

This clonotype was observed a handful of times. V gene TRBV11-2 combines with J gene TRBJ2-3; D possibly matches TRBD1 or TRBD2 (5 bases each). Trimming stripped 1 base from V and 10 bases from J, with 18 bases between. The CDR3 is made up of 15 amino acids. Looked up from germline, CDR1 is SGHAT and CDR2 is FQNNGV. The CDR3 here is CASSLVGDPFYAQYF. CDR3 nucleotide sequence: TGTGCCAGCAGCTTAGTCGGGGACCCCTTTTATGCGCAGTATTTT. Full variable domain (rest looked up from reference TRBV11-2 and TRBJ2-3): EAGVAQSPRYKIIEKRQSVAFWCNPISGHATLYWYQQILGQGPKLLIQFQNNGVVDDSQLPKDRFSAERLKGVDSTLKIQPAKLEDSAVYLCASSLVGDPFYAQYFGPGTRLTVL.

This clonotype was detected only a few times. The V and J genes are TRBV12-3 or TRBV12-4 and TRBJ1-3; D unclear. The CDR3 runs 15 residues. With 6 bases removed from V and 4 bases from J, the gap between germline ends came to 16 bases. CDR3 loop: CASSPGPLAGNTIYF. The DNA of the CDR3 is TGTGCCAGCAGCCCCGGGCCATTGGCCGGAAACACCATATATTTT.

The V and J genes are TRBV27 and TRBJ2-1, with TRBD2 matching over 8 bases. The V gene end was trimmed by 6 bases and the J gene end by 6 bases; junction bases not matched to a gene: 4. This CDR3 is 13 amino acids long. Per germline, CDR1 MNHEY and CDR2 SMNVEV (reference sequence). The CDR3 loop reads CASRGLVGNEQFF. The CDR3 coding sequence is TGTGCCAGCAGGGGACTAGTCGGCAATGAGCAGTTCTTC.

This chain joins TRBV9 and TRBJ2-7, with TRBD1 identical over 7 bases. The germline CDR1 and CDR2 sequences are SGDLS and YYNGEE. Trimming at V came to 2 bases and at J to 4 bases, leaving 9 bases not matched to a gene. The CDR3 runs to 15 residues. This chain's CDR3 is CASSVGQGVVYEQYF. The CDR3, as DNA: TGTGCCAGCAGCGTCGGGCAGGGGGTGGTGTACGAGCAGTACTTC.

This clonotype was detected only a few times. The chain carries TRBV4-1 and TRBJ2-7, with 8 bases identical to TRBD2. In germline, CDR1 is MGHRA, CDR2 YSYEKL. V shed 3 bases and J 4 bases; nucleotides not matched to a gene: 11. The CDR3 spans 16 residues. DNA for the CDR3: TGCGCCAGCAGCCAGGGCCGGACTAGCAGTAGGTACGAGCAGTACTTC. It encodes CASSQGRTSSRYEQYF.

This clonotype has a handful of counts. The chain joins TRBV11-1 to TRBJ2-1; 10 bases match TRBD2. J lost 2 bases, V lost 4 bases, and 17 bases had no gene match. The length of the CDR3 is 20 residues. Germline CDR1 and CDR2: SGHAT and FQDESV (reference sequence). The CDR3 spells CASSYPTGIPSGSAYNEQFF. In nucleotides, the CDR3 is TGTGCCAGCAGCTACCCAACAGGGATACCTAGCGGGAGCGCCTACAATGAGCAGTTCTTC.

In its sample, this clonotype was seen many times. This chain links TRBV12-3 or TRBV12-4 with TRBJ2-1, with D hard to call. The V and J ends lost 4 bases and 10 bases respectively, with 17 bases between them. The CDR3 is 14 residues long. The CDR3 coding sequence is TGTGCCAGCAGTTGGAGTTTAAAGGGAACCGAGCAGTTCTTC. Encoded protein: CASSWSLKGTEQFF.

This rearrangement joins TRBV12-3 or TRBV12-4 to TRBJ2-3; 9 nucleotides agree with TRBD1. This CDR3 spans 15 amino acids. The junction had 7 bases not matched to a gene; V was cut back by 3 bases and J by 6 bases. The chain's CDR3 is CASSFPGTGMDTQYF. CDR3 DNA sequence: TGTGCCAGCAGTTTCCCCGGGACAGGGATGGATACGCAGTATTTT.

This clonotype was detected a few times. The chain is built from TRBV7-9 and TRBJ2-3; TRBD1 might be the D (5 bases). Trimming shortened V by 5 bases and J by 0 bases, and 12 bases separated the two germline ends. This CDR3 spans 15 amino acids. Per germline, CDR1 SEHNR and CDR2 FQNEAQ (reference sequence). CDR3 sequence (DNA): TGTGCCAGCAGCACCCCGGCAGGGAGCACAGATACGCAGTATTTT. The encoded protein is CASSTPAGSTDTQYF.

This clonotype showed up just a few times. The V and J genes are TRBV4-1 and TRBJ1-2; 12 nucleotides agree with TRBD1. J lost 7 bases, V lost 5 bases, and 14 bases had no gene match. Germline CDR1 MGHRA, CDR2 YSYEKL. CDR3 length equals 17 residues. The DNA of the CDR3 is TGCGCCAGCAGCATTCCGGGACAGGGGGCTTCGAGGTCTGGCTACACCTTC. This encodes CASSIPGQGASRSGYTF.

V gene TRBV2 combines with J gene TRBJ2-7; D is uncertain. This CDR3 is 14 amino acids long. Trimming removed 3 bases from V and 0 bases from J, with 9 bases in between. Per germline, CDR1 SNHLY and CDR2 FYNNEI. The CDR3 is CASSDGKGSYEQYF. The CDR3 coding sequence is TGTGCCAGCAGTGATGGAAAGGGCTCCTACGAGCAGTACTTC.

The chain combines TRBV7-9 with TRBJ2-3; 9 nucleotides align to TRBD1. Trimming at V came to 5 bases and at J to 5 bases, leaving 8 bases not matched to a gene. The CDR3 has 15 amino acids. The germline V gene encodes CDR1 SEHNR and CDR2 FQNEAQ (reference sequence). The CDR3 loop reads CASSVTGQGIDTQYF. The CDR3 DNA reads TGTGCCAGCAGCGTAACTGGACAGGGGATAGATACGCAGTATTTT.

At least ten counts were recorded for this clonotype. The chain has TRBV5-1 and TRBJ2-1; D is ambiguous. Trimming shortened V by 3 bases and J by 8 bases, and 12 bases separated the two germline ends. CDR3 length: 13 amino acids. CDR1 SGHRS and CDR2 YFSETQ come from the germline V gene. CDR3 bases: TGCGCCAGCAGCTCGTACAATCAGGATGAGCAGTTCTTC. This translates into CASSSYNQDEQFF.

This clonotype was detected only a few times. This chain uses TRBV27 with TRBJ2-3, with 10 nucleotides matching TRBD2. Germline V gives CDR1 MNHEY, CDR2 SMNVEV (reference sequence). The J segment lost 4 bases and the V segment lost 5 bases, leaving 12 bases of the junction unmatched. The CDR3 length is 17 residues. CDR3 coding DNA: TGTGCCAGCAGTCAATCCGCTCTAGCGGGAGCTGCAGATACGCAGTATTTT. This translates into CASSQSALAGAADTQYF.

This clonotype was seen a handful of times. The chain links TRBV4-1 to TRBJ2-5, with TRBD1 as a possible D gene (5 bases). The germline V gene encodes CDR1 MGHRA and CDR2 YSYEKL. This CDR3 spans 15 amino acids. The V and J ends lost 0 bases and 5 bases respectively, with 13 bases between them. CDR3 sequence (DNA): TGCGCCAGCAGCCAAGAGGGCAGGGATGCGGAGACCCAGTACTTC. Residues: CASSQEGRDAETQYF.

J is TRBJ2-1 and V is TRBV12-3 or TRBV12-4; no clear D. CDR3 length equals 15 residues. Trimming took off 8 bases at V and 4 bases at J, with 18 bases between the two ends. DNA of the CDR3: TGTGCCAGCTCCGCCGAGGCCTTAGGGTACAATGAGCAGTTCTTC. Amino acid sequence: CASSAEALGYNEQFF.

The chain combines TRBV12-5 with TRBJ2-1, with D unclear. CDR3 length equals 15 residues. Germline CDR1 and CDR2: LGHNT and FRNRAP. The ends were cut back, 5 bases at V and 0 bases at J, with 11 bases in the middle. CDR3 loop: CASGGTTDSYNEQFF. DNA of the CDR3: TGTGCTAGTGGTGGAACGACGGACTCCTACAATGAGCAGTTCTTC.

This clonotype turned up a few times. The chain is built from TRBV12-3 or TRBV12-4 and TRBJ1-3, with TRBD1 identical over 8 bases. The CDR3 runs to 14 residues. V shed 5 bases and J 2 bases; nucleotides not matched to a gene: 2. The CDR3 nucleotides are TGTGCCAGCAGTGAGACAGGGGCTGGAAACACCATATATTTT. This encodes CASSETGAGNTIYF.

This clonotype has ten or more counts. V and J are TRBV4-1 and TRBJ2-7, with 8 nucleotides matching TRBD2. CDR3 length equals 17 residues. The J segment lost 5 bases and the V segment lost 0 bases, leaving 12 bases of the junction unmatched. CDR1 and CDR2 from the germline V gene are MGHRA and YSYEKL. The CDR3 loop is CASSQDPLAVFRDEQYF. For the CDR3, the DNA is TGCGCCAGCAGCCAAGACCCACTAGCGGTTTTTAGAGACGAGCAGTACTTC.

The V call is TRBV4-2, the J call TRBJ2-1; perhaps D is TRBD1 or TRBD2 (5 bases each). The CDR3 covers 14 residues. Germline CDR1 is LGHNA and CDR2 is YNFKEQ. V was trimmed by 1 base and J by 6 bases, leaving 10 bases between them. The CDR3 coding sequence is TGTGCCAGCAGCCAAGCCGGGACCACCAATGAGCAGTTCTTC. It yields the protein CASSQAGTTNEQFF.